This T cell receptor beta chain comes out of a study of blood T cell repertoires in COVID-19. Germline CDR1 and CDR2: SGHRS and YFSETQ. This CDR3 spans 15 amino acids. Losses at the gene ends were 4 bases for V and 4 bases for J; bases not matched to a gene: 9. TCRdb's copy holds only in-frame clones and misses some; the assay was immunoSEQ multiplex PCR. The sample comprises fewer than 250,000 clones, around four fifths of which are singletons, and 2.5% to 3% rests with the top ten. The TCR originated in a woman in her sixties or seventies with active or convalescent COVID-19. The rearrangement links TRBV5-1 to TRBJ2-5; 8 nucleotides agree with TRBD1. The material sequenced was peripheral blood. The CDR3 DNA reads TGCGCCAGCAGCGTCGGACAGGGTGGACGAGAGACCCAGTACTTC. It yields the protein CASSVGQGGRETQYF.